Listed below are T cell receptor beta chains from one sample, sequenced in a study of blood T cell repertoires in COVID-19. Measured with immunoSEQ multiplex PCR; TCRdb has only the in-frame clones, and not every one. This table holds 270,000 or so clones, roughly 90% found once. Sequencing was performed on peripheral blood. These receptors came from a man aged 35 to 55 with acute or convalescent COVID-19. CDR3s include the opening cysteine and the closing phenylalanine or tryptophan. D genes are given only for firm matches. A clone size is listed for some rows: how often the clone was seen (once, few, many), or a class if it is expanded.

d_call	v_call	clone_size	j_call	cdr3_aa	cdr3_nt
NA	TRBV7-9	NA	TRBJ1-4	CASSFGGTQGEKLFF	TGTGCCAGCAGCTTTGGAGGGACCCAGGGAGAAAAACTGTTTTTT
TRBD1	TRBV6-6	NA	TRBJ1-2	CASTPLRDSFYGYTF	TGTGCCAGCACCCCCCTCCGGGACAGCTTCTATGGCTACACCTTC
TRBD1	TRBV2	NA	TRBJ1-2	CASTLGQGASTGVGYTF	TGTGCCAGCACCCTAGGTCAGGGGGCCTCTACGGGAGTCGGCTACACCTTC
NA	TRBV24-1	NA	TRBJ2-1	CATSDRNEQFF	TGTGCCACCAGTGATCGTAATGAGCAGTTCTTC
NA	TRBV5-4	once	TRBJ2-5	CASSSGTKETQYF	TGTGCCAGCAGTTCCGGGACAAAAGAGACCCAGTACTTC
NA	TRBV11-2	NA	TRBJ2-7	CASSLGIGAEQYF	TGTGCCAGCAGCTTAGGAATTGGGGCCGAGCAGTACTTC
TRBD2	TRBV12-5	few	TRBJ2-7	CASGMSAGGLNEQYF	TGTGCTAGTGGCATGTCAGCGGGGGGGCTGAACGAGCAGTACTTC
NA	TRBV3-1/TRBV3-2	NA	TRBJ1-1	CASSPKSRGGLGDTEAFF	TGTGCCAGCAGCCCCAAGTCGAGGGGGGGATTGGGGGACACTGAAGCTTTCTTT
TRBD1	TRBV7-8	NA	TRBJ2-2	CASSLFSRGFSGELFF	TGTGCCAGCAGCTTATTTAGCAGGGGGTTTTCCGGGGAGCTGTTTTTT
NA	TRBV9	NA	TRBJ1-1	CASSVATGFEAFF	TGTGCCAGCAGCGTAGCTACAGGATTTGAAGCTTTCTTT
NA	TRBV2	NA	TRBJ1-2	CASRADRFYGYTF	TGTGCCAGCAGAGCTGACAGGTTCTATGGCTACACCTTC
NA	TRBV28	NA	TRBJ1-2	CASSLMGGGYTF	TGTGCCAGCAGTTTGATGGGGGGAGGCTACACCTTC
NA	TRBV30	NA	TRBJ1-4	CAWSINEKLFF	TGTGCCTGGAGCATTAATGAAAAACTGTTTTTT
NA	TRBV5-1	NA	TRBJ2-7	CASSLTGVSYEQYF	TGCGCCAGCAGCTTGACGGGGGTCTCCTACGAGCAGTACTTC
TRBD1	TRBV11-2	NA	TRBJ1-5	CASSLTGQPYQPQHF	TGTGCCAGCAGCTTAACGGGACAGCCTTATCAGCCCCAGCATTTT
NA	TRBV5-1	NA	TRBJ2-4	CASSLEGVGIQYF	TGCGCCAGCAGCTTGGAGGGAGTAGGCATTCAGTACTTC
NA	TRBV11-1	NA	TRBJ1-1	CASSLSQLNTEAFF	TGTGCCAGCAGCTTATCCCAGTTGAACACTGAAGCTTTCTTT
TRBD1	TRBV2	NA	TRBJ1-5	CASSQLPGGYQPQHF	TGTGCCAGCAGTCAACTACCAGGGGGTTATCAGCCCCAGCATTTT
NA	TRBV24-1	NA	TRBJ2-3	CATRIAQGSTDTQYF	TGTGCCACCAGGATCGCACAGGGAAGCACAGATACGCAGTATTTT
NA	TRBV19	NA	TRBJ2-3	CASSWRVYADTQYF	TGTGCCAGCAGCTGGAGGGTTTATGCAGATACGCAGTATTTT
NA	TRBV5-1	NA	TRBJ2-3	CASSSIENGGTDTQYF	TGCGCCAGCAGCTCAATCGAAAACGGTGGCACAGATACGCAGTATTTT
NA	TRBV5-1	few	TRBJ1-1	CASSQSGTTYTEAFF	TGCGCCAGCAGCCAAAGCGGGACAACTTACACTGAAGCTTTCTTT
NA	TRBV5-8	NA	TRBJ1-5	CASSLAGGRQPQHF	TGTGCCAGCAGCTTGGCCGGGGGAAGACAGCCCCAGCATTTT
TRBD1	TRBV5-1	once	TRBJ1-2	CASSGLTGIHGYTF	TGCGCCAGCAGCGGCCTGACAGGGATCCATGGCTACACCTTC
TRBD1	TRBV5-5	NA	TRBJ1-1	CASSLMTGGYTEAFF	TGTGCCAGCAGCCTAATGACAGGGGGCTACACTGAAGCTTTCTTT
NA	TRBV5-1	NA	TRBJ1-1	CASSSTSLPNTEAFF	TGCGCCAGCAGCTCTACGAGTCTCCCTAACACTGAAGCTTTCTTT
NA	TRBV19	NA	TRBJ1-3	CASSIVGGRNTIYF	TGTGCCAGTAGTATAGTCGGGGGGCGAAACACCATATATTTT
TRBD1	TRBV29-1	NA	TRBJ2-7	CSVSGGTGGELTYEQYF	TGCAGCGTTTCAGGGGGGACAGGGGGCGAATTAACCTACGAGCAGTACTTC
TRBD1	TRBV5-4	NA	TRBJ1-2	CASSSLTGWNYGYTF	TGTGCCAGCAGCTCGTTGACAGGGTGGAACTATGGCTACACCTTC
TRBD1	TRBV3-1/TRBV3-2	once	TRBJ2-7	CASSPTGNEQYF	TGTGCCAGCAGCCCGACAGGGAACGAGCAGTACTTC
TRBD1	TRBV19	NA	TRBJ2-3	CASRRQGSTDTQYF	TGTGCCAGTCGTCGACAGGGAAGCACAGATACGCAGTATTTT
NA	TRBV20-1	once	TRBJ2-5	CSAQDQETQYF	TGCAGTGCTCAGGACCAAGAGACCCAGTACTTC
NA	TRBV5-1	NA	TRBJ1-5	CASSLDQGSNQPQHF	TGCGCCAGCAGCTTGGACCAGGGTAGCAATCAGCCCCAGCATTTT
TRBD1	TRBV5-4	NA	TRBJ2-7	CASGDRGTLEQYF	TGTGCCAGTGGGGACAGGGGAACCCTCGAGCAGTACTTC
NA	TRBV11-2	NA	TRBJ1-4	CASRKDRSNEKLFF	TGTGCCAGCAGGAAAGACAGGTCTAATGAAAAACTGTTTTTT
TRBD1	TRBV6-5	NA	TRBJ1-1	CASSYSRQGDTEAFF	TGTGCCAGCAGTTACTCGAGACAGGGCGACACTGAAGCTTTCTTT
TRBD1	TRBV4-1	few	TRBJ2-7	CASSPRTGGYEQYF	TGCGCCAGCAGCCCCCGGACAGGGGGGTACGAGCAGTACTTC
TRBD2	TRBV7-6	NA	TRBJ2-7	CASSSDSGGAGEQYF	TGTGCCAGCAGCTCAGATAGCGGGGGGGCAGGGGAGCAGTACTTC
NA	TRBV21-1	NA	TRBJ1-2	CARYHPRGKFYGYTF	TGTGCCAGGTATCACCCTAGGGGCAAATTCTATGGCTACACCTTC
TRBD2	TRBV4-2	NA	TRBJ2-7	CASSQGVAGGFEQYF	TGTGCCAGCAGCCAAGGGGTAGCGGGGGGTTTCGAGCAGTACTTC
NA	TRBV11-2	NA	TRBJ1-1	CASSLGVRDTEAFF	TGTGCCAGCAGCTTAGGGGTACGGGACACTGAAGCTTTCTTT
TRBD1	TRBV25-1	NA	TRBJ1-6	CASSDFHRGRQGGSPLHF	TGTGCCAGCAGTGATTTTCATCGGGGGAGACAGGGAGGTTCACCCCTCCACTTT
NA	TRBV5-6	NA	TRBJ1-2	CASKDSGTFYGYTF	TGTGCCAGCAAGGATTCCGGGACTTTCTATGGCTACACCTTC
TRBD1	TRBV12-3/TRBV12-4	NA	TRBJ1-5	CASSTGGNQPQHF	TGTGCCAGCAGTACAGGGGGCAATCAGCCCCAGCATTTT
NA	TRBV10-1	NA	TRBJ2-3	CASDSYYSPRDNPAVRQYF	TGCGCCAGCGATTCCTACTATTCTCCCAGGGACAACCCCGCAGTTAGGCAGTATTTT